This TCR beta chain appears in the sequencing data of a study of cytomegalovirus exposure and HLA in healthy donors. The PCR made use of 60 Vbeta and 13 Jbeta primers. TCRdb's copy holds only in-frame clones and misses some; the assay was immunoSEQ multiplex PCR. Of about 140,000 clones in the sample, roughly 86% were seen once. Healthy individuals who donated bone marrow served as the donors. The CDR3 runs 15 residues. V lost 7 bases to trimming and J lost 0 bases; unmatched junction nucleotides: 6. From germline, CDR1 is MNHNS and CDR2 SASEGT. A word on this clone: The antigen remains undetermined.

General study points: For most TCR beta V segments, an earlier analysis put the productive rate at about 90% or about 30% of the time. Reported results showed that the classifier diagnosed cytomegalovirus status with high specificity and sensitivity.

The chain has TRBV6-1 and TRBJ1-5; 7 positions match TRBD1. This TCR derives from a woman aged 40 to 50 in good health and CMV-seronegative. The material sequenced was PBMCs. CDR3 protein: CASTQTGYSNQPQHF. The CDR3 nucleotides are TGTGCCAGCACCCAGACAGGGTATAGCAATCAGCCCCAGCATTTT.